These T cell receptor beta chains were read from a single sample in a study of a mutant IDH1 vaccine in newly diagnosed glioma. The antigens for these receptors are not known. Produced via immunoSEQ multiplex PCR; TCRdb's table is partial and in-frame only. The sample shows 25,000 to 35,000 clones, 84% of them seen only once. The specimen was PBMCs, collected from a glioma patient whose treatment included an IDH1 peptide vaccine. The receptors derive from a man between 25 and 39 years old with glioma. Each CDR3 is given with its conserved first and last residue. D genes are given only for firm matches. The size field is filled for only some rows; it gives once, few, many or a size class.

CDR3 protein,CDR3 DNA,D gene,V gene,CDR3 length,J gene,clone size
CASSLWTGEETQYF,TGCGCCAGCAGCCTTTGGACAGGGGAAGAGACCCAGTACTTC,TRBD1,TRBV5-1,14,TRBJ2-5,NA
CASKGLANYNEQFF,TGTGCCAGTAAGGGACTAGCTAACTACAATGAGCAGTTCTTC,TRBD2,TRBV2,14,TRBJ2-1,NA
CASRPELADTDTQYF,TGCGCCAGCAGACCCGAACTAGCGGACACAGATACGCAGTATTTT,TRBD2,TRBV5-1,15,TRBJ2-3,NA
CASSLLISGSGTEQYF,TGTGCCAGCAGCTTATTAATCTCAGGGTCCGGTACTGAGCAGTACTTC,NA,TRBV7-2,16,TRBJ2-7,NA
CASSLVRDGYTF,TGTGCCAGCAGCTTAGTCAGGGATGGCTACACCTTC,NA,TRBV7-9,12,TRBJ1-2,NA
CAISATGGSGEKLFF,TGTGCCATCAGTGCGACAGGGGGCTCGGGTGAAAAACTGTTTTTT,TRBD1,TRBV10-3,15,TRBJ1-4,once
CAIESGAGELFF,TGTGCCATCGAGTCGGGGGCCGGGGAGCTGTTTTTT,NA,TRBV10-3,12,TRBJ2-2,NA
CASIDRGQQEQYF,TGTGCCAGTATAGACAGGGGGCAGCAGGAGCAGTACTTC,TRBD1,TRBV19,13,TRBJ2-7,few
CASSLGEGRNTEAFF,TGTGCCAGCAGCTTAGGCGAGGGCAGAAACACTGAAGCTTTCTTT,NA,TRBV7-9,15,TRBJ1-1,NA
CASSLDRDVFF,TGCGCCAGCAGCTTGGACAGGGACGTTTTCTTT,NA,TRBV5-1,11,TRBJ1-1,NA
CSVEDRRGGYTF,TGCAGCGTTGAAGACCGCCGGGGTGGCTACACCTTC,NA,TRBV29-1,12,TRBJ1-2,NA
CASSLSQHGTEAFF,TGCGCCAGCAGCTTGTCACAACACGGGACTGAAGCTTTCTTT,NA,TRBV5-1,14,TRBJ1-1,NA
CASSQDGGITEKLFF,TGCGCCAGCAGCCAAGACGGGGGGATTACTGAAAAACTGTTTTTT,NA,TRBV4-3,15,TRBJ1-4,NA
CASSEGAPKETQYF,TGTGCCAGCAGTGAAGGGGCCCCTAAAGAGACCCAGTACTTC,NA,TRBV25-1,14,TRBJ2-5,NA
CASTATGGNYGYTF,TGTGCCAGCACCGCCACAGGGGGTAACTATGGCTACACCTTC,TRBD1,TRBV6-5,14,TRBJ1-2,NA
CSGGTDYEQYF,TGCAGCGGTGGGACTGACTACGAGCAGTACTTC,NA,TRBV29-1,11,TRBJ2-7,NA
CASSLGTGDSYEQYF,TGTGCCAGCAGTTTGGGGACAGGTGACTCCTACGAGCAGTACTTC,TRBD1,TRBV28,15,TRBJ2-7,NA
CARGTEEADTQYF,TGTGCCCGAGGGACAGAAGAGGCAGATACGCAGTATTTT,TRBD1,TRBV7-9,13,TRBJ2-3,NA
CASKTLAGLGDTQYF,TGTGCCAGCAAGACCTTAGCGGGATTAGGGGATACGCAGTATTTT,TRBD2,TRBV7-9,15,TRBJ2-3,NA
CSVAGGAYNEQFF,TGCAGCGTTGCGGGGGGAGCCTACAATGAGCAGTTCTTC,TRBD2,TRBV29-1,13,TRBJ2-1,NA
CASSIYGGGNQPQHF,TGTGCCAGTAGCATTTACGGGGGTGGCAATCAGCCCCAGCATTTT,NA,TRBV19,15,TRBJ1-5,NA
CASSLPGQGIHGYTF,TGTGCCAGCAGCTTACCGGGACAGGGGATCCATGGCTACACCTTC,TRBD1,TRBV14,15,TRBJ1-2,NA
CASNRQGFTGELFF,TGTGCCAGCAACCGACAGGGATTCACCGGGGAGCTGTTTTTT,TRBD1,TRBV2,14,TRBJ2-2,few
CASSTRTSGYEQYF,TGTGCCAGCAGCACCAGGACTAGCGGCTACGAGCAGTACTTC,TRBD2,TRBV7-2,14,TRBJ2-7,NA